The 26 T cell receptor beta chains below all came from one sample that was sequenced in a study of T-cell memory formation after mild COVID-19. In TCRdb, the 5' RACE reads were re-called with MiXCR into one record per CDR3 protein. Among about 250,000 distinct CDR3 sequences listed, just over 15% were seen once. The specimen was PBMCs or a T cell subset sorted from them (not recorded which). The origin of the receptors is an adult woman who had mild COVID-19 (a few samples of this study predate the infection). Cell type and time point are not known.

This rearrangement joins TRBV18 to TRBJ1-1, with D possibly matching TRBD1 (6 bases). The CDR3 consists of 15 residues. Germline V gene data show CDR1 as KGHSH and CDR2 as LQKENI. V shed 3 bases and J shed 1 base, with 12 bases lying between them. The CDR3 sequence: CASSPSGVRNTEAFF. DNA for the CDR3: TGTGCCAGCTCACCTTCAGGGGTTCGGAACACTGAAGCTTTCTTT.

The chain uses TRBV5-8 and TRBJ1-5, with D unresolved. The V gene's germline CDR1 is SGHTS and CDR2 YDEGEE. V gave up 7 bases and J gave up 3 bases, with 8 bases separating them. This CDR3 is 12 amino acids long. CDR3 in DNA: TGTGCCAGCGGAGATCTCAATCAGCCCCAGCATTTT. It is translated as CASGDLNQPQHF. Using reference TRBV5-8 and TRBJ1-5 for the parts outside the CDR3, the full variable domain is EAGVTQSPTHLIKTRGQQATLRCSPISGHTSVYWYQQALGLGLQFLLWYDEGEERNRGNFPPRFSGRQFPNYSSELNVNALELEDSALYLCASGDLNQPQHFGDGTRLSIL.

This clonotype showed up just a few times. This chain connects TRBV19 to TRBJ2-1; 7 positions agree with TRBD2. Germline V gene data show CDR1 as LNHDA and CDR2 as SQIVND (reference sequence). CDR3 length equals 15 residues. The V and J ends lost 1 base and 0 bases, in that order; junction bases with no gene match: 0. DNA for the CDR3: TGTGCCAGTAGTATAGGGACTAGCTCCTACAATGAGCAGTTCTTC. It translates to CASSIGTSSYNEQFF.

This clonotype has a handful of counts. CDR3 in DNA: TGTGCCAGCAGCCAAGCGGACGGGTCCTATGGCTACACCTTC. It is translated as CASSQADGSYGYTF. The V gene is TRBV3-1, the J gene TRBJ1-2; D unresolved. V was clipped by 1 base and J by 4 bases, with 10 bases between them. Germline V gene sequence: CDR1 LGHDT, CDR2 YNNKEL (reference sequence). CDR3 size: 14 residues.

The table lists this clonotype with a few counts. The chain joins TRBV3-1 to TRBJ1-5, with no clear D. The CDR3 runs 13 residues. With 1 base removed from V and 7 bases from J, the gap between germline ends came to 8 bases. Per the germline V gene, CDR1 is LGHDT and CDR2 is YNNKEL (reference sequence). The CDR3: CASSQGSRQPQHF. In nucleotides, the CDR3 is TGTGCCAGCAGCCAAGGGTCGCGACAGCCCCAGCATTTT.

This clonotype was counted between two and nine times. The V and J genes are TRBV15 and TRBJ2-1; 8 bases are a match to TRBD2. The ends lost 3 bases at V and 6 bases at J; junction bases unmatched: 13. Germline V CDR1 and CDR2: LNHNV, YYDKDF (reference sequence). This CDR3 region has 17 residues. As DNA, the CDR3 is TGTGCCACCAGCAGGGATCCTGGCGGGAGGAATAGCAATGAGCAGTTCTTC. Translated: CATSRDPGGRNSNEQFF.

This clonotype was seen a handful of times. The J gene is TRBJ1-3, the V gene TRBV5-6; 7 bases map to TRBD1. The CDR3 is 15 residues long. Germline CDR1 SGHDT, CDR2 YYEEEE. J gave up 0 bases and V 5 bases, and 5 bases lay outside the gene matches. CDR3 residues: CASRRGTVSGNTIYF. The CDR3 DNA sequence: TGTGCCAGCAGACGCGGGACAGTCTCTGGAAACACCATATATTTT.

In its sample, this clonotype was seen many times. The chain couples TRBV19 to TRBJ2-7; D might be TRBD2 (5 bases). The CDR3 loop spans 13 amino acids. Trimming took 5 bases from V and 4 from J, leaving 12 bases between them. Germline V gene sequence: CDR1 LNHDA, CDR2 SQIVND (reference sequence). The DNA for the CDR3 is TGTGCCAGTAGTCGAGGGCCCAGTTACGAGCAGTACTTC. It encodes CASSRGPSYEQYF.

This clonotype turned up a few times. This chain connects TRBV29-1 to TRBJ1-6; TRBD1 aligns across 8 bases. V lost 4 bases to trimming and J lost 10 bases; unmatched junction nucleotides: 6. CDR3 size: 13 residues. Germline CDR1 and CDR2: SQVTM and ANQGSEA. In DNA, the CDR3 is TGCAGCGTTGGAGACAGGGGAAGGTCACCCCTCCACTTT. This codes for CSVGDRGRSPLHF.

This rearrangement joins TRBV15 to TRBJ2-7; 8 nucleotides line up with TRBD1. J gave up 0 bases and V 0 bases, and 4 bases lay outside the gene matches. The germline V gene has CDR1 LNHNV and CDR2 YYDKDF (reference sequence). The CDR3 is 16 residues long. Here the CDR3 reads CATSRDQGASSYEQYF. In nucleotides, the CDR3 is TGTGCCACCAGCAGAGATCAGGGGGCAAGCTCCTACGAGCAGTACTTC.

This chain uses TRBV5-1 with TRBJ1-1; 7 nucleotides align to TRBD1. V lost 7 bases and J lost 0; bases outside the gene matches: 6. The germline V gene has CDR1 SGHRS and CDR2 YFSETQ. The CDR3 has 14 amino acids. The CDR3 DNA is TGCGCCAGCGAAACAGGGGACTTGAACACTGAAGCTTTCTTT. Protein product: CASETGDLNTEAFF.

The sample holds a few counts of this clonotype. V usage is TRBV4-1 and J usage is TRBJ2-4; 7 bases line up with TRBD2. V gave up 3 bases and J gave up 0 bases; unmatched junction bases: 8. Germline CDR1 reads MGHRA; CDR2 reads YSYEKL. The CDR3 has 17 residues. Here the CDR3 reads CASSHLAGALAKNIQYF. CDR3 DNA sequence: TGCGCCAGCAGCCATCTCGCGGGAGCGCTAGCCAAAAACATTCAGTACTTC.

This clonotype was seen only a few times. J is TRBJ2-6 and V is TRBV6-2 or TRBV6-3; 7 nucleotides agree with TRBD1. V gave up 5 bases and J gave up 0 bases; unmatched junction bases: 7. The germline V gene has CDR1 MNHEY and CDR2 SVGEGT. The CDR3 loop spans 17 amino acids. The CDR3 region has the DNA TGTGCCAGCAGTGAACGGGGACAGAGCTCTGGGGCCAACGTCCTGACTTTC. Its protein is CASSERGQSSGANVLTF.

V gene TRBV3-1 combines with J gene TRBJ2-5, with 9 bases lining up with TRBD1. The V gene's germline CDR1 is LGHDT and CDR2 YNNKEL (reference sequence). The CDR3 contains 15 residues. Trimming removed 3 bases from V and 2 bases from J; junction bases left unmatched: 4. The CDR3 here is CASSQGQGPQETQYF. The CDR3 coding sequence is TGTGCCAGCAGCCAGGGACAGGGCCCGCAAGAGACCCAGTACTTC.

This clonotype came up once. The rearrangement joins TRBV5-1 to TRBJ2-3; maybe TRBD1 (6 bases). CDR1 and CDR2 from the germline V gene are SGHRS and YFSETQ. This CDR3 has 15 residues. V gave up 4 bases and J gave up 1 base, with 13 bases separating them. The CDR3 protein is CASSVTGGGTDTQYF. The CDR3 DNA sequence: TGCGCCAGCAGCGTGACAGGAGGTGGCACAGATACGCAGTATTTT.

The chain combines TRBV30 with TRBJ1-3; possible D gene TRBD1, 5 bases. Germline loops: CDR1 GTSNPN, CDR2 SVGIG (reference sequence). V lost 1 base, J lost 5 bases, and 21 bases lay in between. The CDR3 has 17 amino acids. CDR3 coding DNA: TGTGCCTGGAGTGAACCCTCCGGGGCAAAACTGAGAAACACCATATATTTT. The encoded protein is CAWSEPSGAKLRNTIYF.

This clonotype has more than one count but fewer than ten. The J gene is TRBJ2-5, the V gene TRBV6-2 or TRBV6-3, with D perhaps matching TRBD2 (6 bases). From germline, CDR1 is MNHEY and CDR2 SVGEGT. The CDR3 runs 14 residues. V shed 8 bases and J shed 7 bases, with 20 bases lying between them. The CDR3 spells CASQGAGGGGTQYF. The CDR3 bases are TGTGCCAGCCAAGGAGCGGGTGGCGGAGGGACCCAGTACTTC.

The genes are TRBV5-1 and TRBJ1-1, with TRBD1 identical over 11 bases. V shed 0 bases and J 3 bases; nucleotides not matched to a gene: 1. CDR3 length equals 15 residues. Per germline, CDR1 SGHRS and CDR2 YFSETQ. The CDR3 region is CASSLEDRGHTEAFF. The CDR3 region has the DNA TGCGCCAGCAGCTTGGAGGACAGGGGGCACACTGAAGCTTTCTTT.

This chain uses TRBV3-1 with TRBJ2-7, with D unresolved. CDR3 length equals 14 residues. Trimming cost V 10 bases and J 1 base, with 17 bases left between them. Germline loops: CDR1 LGHDT, CDR2 YNNKEL (reference sequence). The CDR3 reads CATAAAVRSYEQYF. The CDR3 DNA sequence: TGTGCCACCGCCGCGGCAGTAAGATCCTACGAGCAGTACTTC.

The chain combines TRBV2 with TRBJ1-2; 9 positions match TRBD1. V lost 5 bases to trimming and J lost 7 bases; unmatched junction nucleotides: 8. The CDR3 is 14 residues long. CDR1 is SNHLY and CDR2 is FYNNEI in the germline V gene. CDR3 bases: TGTGCCAGCAGTCTCGGGACAGGGAAGGCTGGCTACACCTTC. It yields the protein CASSLGTGKAGYTF.

This clonotype was counted only a few times. This chain uses TRBV7-9 with TRBJ2-7; 7 bases fit TRBD2. With V trimmed by 4 bases and J by 4 bases, 4 bases remained unmatched. The CDR3 is made up of 13 amino acids. Germline V gene lookup returns CDR1 SEHNR and CDR2 FQNEAQ (reference sequence). CDR3 bases: TGTGCCAGCAGCTCCCGGGGGGTTTACGAGCAGTACTTC. This sequence encodes CASSSRGVYEQYF.

The gene calls are TRBV7-7 and TRBJ2-1; D is perhaps TRBD2 (5 bases). The CDR3 sequence is 14 residues long. Germline CDR1 and CDR2: SSHAT and FNYEAQ (reference sequence). Trimming took 0 bases from V and 6 from J, leaving 9 bases between them. The CDR3 nucleotides read TGTGCCAGCAGCTTAGCGGGGAGATCCAATGAGCAGTTCTTC. It encodes CASSLAGRSNEQFF.

This clonotype was observed a few times. One junction end disagrees with the germline gene, perhaps due to a read error. The chain recombines TRBV6-1 with TRBJ2-5, with TRBD1 as a possible D gene (5 bases). Germline loops: CDR1 MNHNS, CDR2 SASEGT. CDR3 length: 10 amino acids. The DNA for the CDR3 is TGTGCCAGCAGTGAAGGGGGCAGACACTTC. Its protein product is CASSEGGRHF.

V gene TRBV19 combines with J gene TRBJ1-1; tentative D call: TRBD1 (5 bases). The V gene lost 3 bases and the J gene lost 8 bases, with 7 bases spanning the gap. This CDR3 has 11 residues. Germline-derived CDR1 and CDR2 are LNHDA and SQIVND (reference sequence). The CDR3 spells CASSMGVEAFF. The DNA of the CDR3 is TGTGCCAGTAGTATGGGGGTGGAAGCTTTCTTT.

This clonotype came up a few times. The V gene is TRBV27, the J gene TRBJ1-2; D gene uncertain. This CDR3 is 14 amino acids long. V was pared by 3 bases and J by 4 bases, with 12 bases between. Germline CDR1 MNHEY, CDR2 SMNVEV (reference sequence). For the CDR3, the DNA is TGTGCCAGCAGTTTGAGGGAGGGTTTCTATGGCTACACCTTC. It codes for CASSLREGFYGYTF.

The chain has TRBV5-1 and TRBJ1-1, with 11 bases that match TRBD1. J gave up 1 base and V 4 bases, and 6 bases lay outside the gene matches. Germline values: CDR1 SGHRS, CDR2 YFSETQ. The CDR3 length is 16 residues. Written as DNA, the CDR3 is TGCGCCAGCAGCCCCGGGGGGACAGGGGGGAACACTGAAGCTTTCTTT. This encodes CASSPGGTGGNTEAFF.